The clone carrying this T cell receptor (beta chain) was counted at least ten times. Its antigen is not known. The data were obtained in a study of read filtering for tumor transcriptome and immune sequencing. Study observations and caveats: Dropping single-read clonotypes raised IR-seq and RNA-seq shared-clonotype correlation. Approximately 82% of IR-seq clonotypes had a single read, yet these held around 3.3% of reads.

Bone marrow was sampled from every patient at the time of active disease. Molecular barcoded adaptors covering alpha/delta and beta/gamma chains were used on around 370 ng RNA. TCRdb re-analysed the reads in MiXCR, keeping a single row per CDR3 protein. The sample lists more than 70,000 distinct CDR3 sequences, 20% to 25% occurring once. With 2 bases clipped from V and 3 bases from J, the junction kept 18 bases outside the gene matches. The CDR3 is made up of 19 amino acids. Germline-derived CDR1 and CDR2 are MNHEY and SMNVEV (reference sequence). V usage is TRBV27 and J usage is TRBJ1-1; 7 bases map to TRBD1. The TCR sequence derives from a donor at least 40 years old with multiple myeloma. Sample: a population of CD138-negative cells sorted from bone marrow. CDR3 in DNA: TGTGCCAGCAGTTTACAAATCCCATTACAGGGGCCCCCTGACACTGAAGCTTTCTTT. Translation gives CASSLQIPLQGPPDTEAFF.